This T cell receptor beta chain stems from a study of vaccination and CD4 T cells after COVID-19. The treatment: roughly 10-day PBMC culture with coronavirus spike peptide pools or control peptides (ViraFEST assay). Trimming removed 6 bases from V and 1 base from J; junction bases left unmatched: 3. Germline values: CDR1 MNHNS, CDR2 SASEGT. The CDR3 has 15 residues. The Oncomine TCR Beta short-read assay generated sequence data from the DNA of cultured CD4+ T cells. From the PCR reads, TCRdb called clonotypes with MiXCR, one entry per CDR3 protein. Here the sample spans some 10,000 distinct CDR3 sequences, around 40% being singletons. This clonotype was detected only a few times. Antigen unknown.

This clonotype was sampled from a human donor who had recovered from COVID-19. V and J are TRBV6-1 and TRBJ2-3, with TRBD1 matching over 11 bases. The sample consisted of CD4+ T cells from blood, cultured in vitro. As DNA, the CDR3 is TGTGCCAGCAGGGACAGGGGGCGAGGCACAGATACGCAGTATTTT. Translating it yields CASRDRGRGTDTQYF.